Reported below is one TCR beta chain. This record belongs to a study of blood T cell repertoires in COVID-19. Turning to the study itself: Whether acute or convalescent, the COVID-19 samples came from the United States, Italy and Spain. T cells, B-cell-depleted T cells, or PBMCs supplied cDNA or gDNA.

Authors' analysis steps: From reference gene primer amplification, estimates of nucleated cell counts were derived. Assay: immunoSEQ multiplex PCR; the TCRdb copy retains only in-frame clones and omits some. V and J calls and clone size are copied from that table; D and trimming were computed from the DNA. This table holds 130,000 or so clones, under 85% found once. The TCR originated in a human donor in a cohort sampled during active COVID-19. The sequencing input was peripheral blood.

The CDR3: CASSFAGGNTGELFF. The CDR3, as DNA: TGTGCCAGCAGTTTTGCGGGAGGGAACACCGGGGAGCTGTTTTTT. J is TRBJ2-2 and V is TRBV28; 8 bases are shared with TRBD2. The CDR3 totals 15 residues. The V and J ends lost 3 bases and 1 base, in that order; junction bases with no gene match: 1. Germline CDR1 is MDHEN and CDR2 is SYDVKM.